This T cell receptor (beta chain) comes out of a study of T cells after yellow fever vaccination. About the study: The fractions with low cell numbers were processed using SMART-Seq v4 Ultra Low Input.

Via MiXCR, TCRdb re-called the 5' RACE reads, giving one row per CDR3 protein. Of about 220,000 distinct CDR3 sequences in the sample, approximately 3% were seen once. Study-wide findings and caveats: FACS-sorted repertoires could contain abundant clonotypes contaminating from the bulk population. In post-booster samples, most primary-vaccination clones reappeared (approximately 96% CD4, 75% to 90% CD8). A weaker but faster secondary response was observed, peaking on day 5 versus 15.

J was trimmed by 4 bases and V by 6 bases; bases with no gene match: 4. This CDR3 contains 15 residues. Germline lookup yields CDR1 SEHNR and CDR2 FQNEAQ (reference sequence). This clonotype was observed many times. Its matching antigen is unknown. The sample here was CD4+ T cells sorted from PBMCs, taken 10 days after the yellow fever booster vaccination. The chain is built from TRBV7-9 and TRBJ2-2; 11 bases are a match to TRBD2. The TCR comes from a man between 18 and 29 years old who received the YFV17D yellow fever vaccine. The CDR3 sequence is CASRPGLAGTGELFF. DNA for the CDR3: TGTGCCAGCAGACCTGGACTAGCGGGCACCGGGGAGCTGTTTTTT.